The 6 T cell receptor beta chains reported below all come from one sample, sequenced in a study of cytomegalovirus exposure and HLA in healthy donors. PCR was performed using 60 Vbeta and 13 Jbeta primers. The table came from immunoSEQ multiplex PCR; TCRdb's copy has only in-frame clones and leaves some out. This table has 120,000 or so clones, 76% appearing once. The sample consisted of PBMCs. The receptors originated from a man aged 25 to 40 in good health and CMV-seropositive.

The chain employs TRBV5-1 and TRBJ2-3; 10 bases fit TRBD2. V shed 3 bases and J 3 bases; nucleotides not matched to a gene: 7. This CDR3 contains 16 residues. Germline CDR1 reads SGHRS; CDR2 reads YFSETQ. CDR3 DNA sequence: TGCGCCAGCAGCTATCGGAGCGGGGGGGGGACAGATACGCAGTATTTT. Translating gives CASSYRSGGGTDTQYF.

This chain connects TRBV6-5 to TRBJ2-5, with a weak D call TRBD2 (5 bases). V was pared by 7 bases and J by 5 bases, with 17 bases between. CDR1 and CDR2 (germline): MNHEY, SVGAGI. The CDR3 runs 14 residues. In nucleotides, the CDR3 is TGTGCCAGCACCCCCGGCGGGTTTGGGGAGACCCAGTACTTC. Amino acids: CASTPGGFGETQYF.

The chain couples TRBV30 to TRBJ2-7, with 7 bases identical to TRBD1. The junction had 8 bases not matched to a gene; V was cut back by 1 base and J by 2 bases. This CDR3 has 15 residues. CDR1 is GTSNPN and CDR2 is SVGIG in the germline V gene (reference sequence). CDR3 coding DNA: TGTGCCTGGAGTGGAGGAGACAGGGTGGCCTACGAGCAGTACTTC. Amino acids: CAWSGGDRVAYEQYF.

The chain uses TRBV7-2 and TRBJ2-5; 12 bases are shared with TRBD2. From germline, CDR1 is SGHTA and CDR2 FQGNSA. CDR3 size: 15 residues. Trimming took 5 bases from V and 5 from J; bases not matched to a gene: 6. The CDR3 DNA reads TGTGCCAGCAGCCCTCCTAGCGGGGGGGCGGAGACCCAGTACTTC. The encoded protein is CASSPPSGGAETQYF.

The rearrangement uses TRBV30 and TRBJ2-3, with 15 nucleotides matching TRBD2. This CDR3 contains 17 residues. With V trimmed by 0 bases and J by 4 bases, 5 bases remained unmatched. CDR1 and CDR2 (germline): GTSNPN, SVGIG (reference sequence). DNA of the CDR3: TGTGCCTGGAGTGTACGGAGGACTAGCGGGGGGGCAGATACGCAGTATTTT. This encodes CAWSVRRTSGGADTQYF.

V gene TRBV5-6 combines with J gene TRBJ2-3, with 7 positions matching TRBD2. CDR1 and CDR2 (germline): SGHDT, YYEEEE. Trimming cost V 1 base and J 6 bases; bases outside gene matches: 11. This CDR3 comprises 16 residues. The CDR3 reads CASSLWAASGGDTQYF. CDR3 nucleotides: TGTGCCAGCAGCTTGTGGGCGGCTAGCGGTGGGGATACGCAGTATTTT. Combining the CDR3 with reference TRBV5-6 and TRBJ2-3 gives the whole variable domain DAGVTQSPTHLIKTRGQQVTLRCSPKSGHDTVSWYQQALGQGPQFIFQYYEEEERQRGNFPDRFSGHQFPNYSSELNVNALLLGDSALYLCASSLWAASGGDTQYFGPGTRLTVL.